This is a list of T cell receptor beta chains from one sample in a study of human T cells and chemical hapten exposure. MiXCR, applied by TCRdb to the 5' RACE reads, yields one record per CDR3 protein. This sample has 110,000 to 150,000 distinct CDR3 sequences, with 4.1% found just once. These receptor sequences come from a female donor in good health. CDR3s include the opening cysteine and the closing phenylalanine or tryptophan. Fields, in order: V gene, D gene, clone size, J gene, CDR3 DNA, CDR3 protein. A D gene is named only where the DNA matches it firmly. Rows give clone size only sometimes, using once, few, many, or a class for an expanded clone.

TRBV2	.	few	TRBJ2-2	TGTGCCAGCAGTGTCCGCCGTGACACCGGGGAGCTGTTTTTT	CASSVRRDTGELFF
TRBV9	TRBD1	many	TRBJ2-1	TGTGCCAGCAGCGTAGAACAGGGGCGCTACAATGAGCAGTTCTTC	CASSVEQGRYNEQFF
TRBV20-1	TRBD1	many	TRBJ2-7	TGCAGTGCTAGAGTTCCGGGACAGGGGCCTTCCCAGCAGTACTTC	CSARVPGQGPSQQYF
TRBV7-2	.	few	TRBJ1-4	TGTGCCACCCGGGCCGGAAAACTGTTTTTT	CATRAGKLFF
TRBV28	.	many	TRBJ2-5	TGTGCCAGCAGTTTCCAGGGAATACAAGAGACCCAGTACTTC	CASSFQGIQETQYF
TRBV6-5	.	few	TRBJ1-3	TGTGCCAGCAGTTCCAATCCCCGGCAATTCTCTGGAAACACCATATATTTT	CASSSNPRQFSGNTIYF
TRBV4-2	.	.	TRBJ2-1	TGTGCCAGCAGCCAAGAATTAAGCCCCTATGAGCAGTTCTTC	CASSQELSPYEQFF
TRBV20-1	.	.	TRBJ2-3	TGCAGTGCTATCACCGGGGCGCCGGGGGACCTCACAGATACGCAGTATTTT	CSAITGAPGDLTDTQYF
TRBV29-1	TRBD1	few	TRBJ1-2	TGCAGCGTCGGACAGGGGGCACGAGGCTACACCTTC	CSVGQGARGYTF
TRBV12-3/TRBV12-4	TRBD2	many	TRBJ2-3	TGTGCCAGCAGCTCTAGCGGGGAAACAGATACGCAGTATTTT	CASSSSGETDTQYF
TRBV20-1	.	.	TRBJ2-1	TGCAGTGCTAGAGCCTCCACAGGCAGGCTCTACAATGAGCAGTTCTTC	CSARASTGRLYNEQFF
TRBV3-1	.	many	TRBJ2-3	TGTGCCAGCAGCCAGCGGGGCCACACAGATACGCAGTATTTT	CASSQRGHTDTQYF
TRBV20-1	TRBD1	many	TRBJ1-2	TGCAGTGCTAGAGACTACCGAGGGGGCGATGGCTACACCTTC	CSARDYRGGDGYTF
TRBV20-1	.	many	TRBJ2-2	TGCAGTGCTAGACAATCGACAGACACCGGGGAGCTGTTTTTT	CSARQSTDTGELFF
TRBV7-9	.	many	TRBJ1-1	TGTGCCAGCAGCTTAGACGGGGGGCGAGAAGCTTTCTTT	CASSLDGGREAFF
TRBV19	TRBD2	few	TRBJ2-1	TGTGCCAGTTTCGACCGACGGGGGGGATATGGTGAATCCTACAATGAGCAGTTCTTC	CASFDRRGGYGESYNEQFF
TRBV5-4	TRBD2	few	TRBJ2-1	TGTGCCAGCAGCACGGGGGGTTGTTGGTCCTACAATGAGCAGTTCTTC	CASSTGGCWSYNEQFF
TRBV2	.	many	TRBJ1-5	TGTGCCAGCAGCTCGGACGGACCCAATCAGCCCCAGCATTTT	CASSSDGPNQPQHF
TRBV20-1	TRBD2	many	TRBJ2-5	TGCAGTGCTAGCAGTAGCGGGGGGGCCGGAGAGACCCAGTACTTC	CSASSSGGAGETQYF
TRBV10-3	.	.	TRBJ2-1	TGTGCCATCAAAGGGAAAAATGAGCAGTTCTTC	CAIKGKNEQFF
TRBV29-1	.	few	TRBJ1-2	TGCAGCGTCCCGGACAGTTCCTATGGCTACACCTTC	CSVPDSSYGYTF
TRBV12-3/TRBV12-4	.	many	TRBJ1-5	TGTGCCAGCGGAAGGAGAGCAGGGAGAAATAGCAATCAGCCCCAGCATTTT	CASGRRAGRNSNQPQHF
TRBV3-1	.	many	TRBJ1-1	TGTGCCATCAGAGACAGTTTGAACACTGAAGCTTTCTTT	CAIRDSLNTEAFF
TRBV7-2	.	many	TRBJ2-5	TGTGCCAGCAGCTTAGCCGCGGTTGGGACCCAGTACTTC	CASSLAAVGTQYF
TRBV28	.	many	TRBJ2-2	TGTGCCAGCAGACGGGGGCTCCCCACCGGGGAGCTGTTTTTT	CASRRGLPTGELFF
TRBV20-1	.	many	TRBJ1-5	TGCAGTGCCGGCCCTCGGATACGAGGCCCTAATAGCAATCAGCCCCAGCATTTT	CSAGPRIRGPNSNQPQHF
TRBV20-1	.	many	TRBJ1-1	TGCAGTGCTAACGAGTCAGGGCCTATGAACACTGAAGCTTTCTTT	CSANESGPMNTEAFF
TRBV6-5	TRBD1	many	TRBJ2-5	TGTGCCAGCAGTTTCTCCGGGACAGGGTCCCAAGAGACCCAGTACTTC	CASSFSGTGSQETQYF
TRBV11-2	.	few	TRBJ2-3	TGTGCCAGCAGCTATCCAAGATCCCGCTACATAGATACGCAGTATTTT	CASSYPRSRYIDTQYF
TRBV5-1	.	many	TRBJ1-1	TGCGCCAGCAGCTTGCGTGCAGCGAACACTGAAGCTTTCTTT	CASSLRAANTEAFF
TRBV6-6	TRBD2	many	TRBJ2-1	TGTGCCAGTTCTAGCGGGGGGGCCCCCTACAATGAGCAGTTCTTC	CASSSGGAPYNEQFF
TRBV15	TRBD2	many	TRBJ2-2	TGTGCCACCCGGCCGGGGGGGAACACCGGGGAGCTGTTTTTT	CATRPGGNTGELFF
TRBV11-2	.	many	TRBJ1-4	TGTGCCAGCAGCTTAAGTCAGGGGCTCGGCGAAAAACTGTTTTTT	CASSLSQGLGEKLFF
TRBV28	.	many	TRBJ1-4	TGTGCCAGCAGGGGGGACATCGAAAAACTGTTTTTT	CASRGDIEKLFF
TRBV6-2/TRBV6-3	.	many	TRBJ2-6	TGTGCCAGCAGAGAGCAGCGGGCATACTCTGGGGCCAACGTCCTGACTTTC	CASREQRAYSGANVLTF
TRBV5-1	.	many	TRBJ1-2	TGCGCCAGCAGCTCGGATGACAGCTTCTATGGCTACACCTTC	CASSSDDSFYGYTF
TRBV12-3/TRBV12-4	.	.	TRBJ1-5	TGTGCCAGCAGTCGAAGACAGACGAGCAATCAGCCCCAGCATTTT	CASSRRQTSNQPQHF
TRBV12-3/TRBV12-4	.	.	TRBJ1-2	TGTGCCAGCACGCCGGGGTGGCATGGCTACACCTTC	CASTPGWHGYTF
TRBV9	TRBD2	many	TRBJ2-3	TGTGCCAGCAGCGAGGTAGCGGGGGCAACAGATACGCAGTATTTT	CASSEVAGATDTQYF
TRBV14	TRBD2	many	TRBJ2-7	TGTGCCAGCAGCGATCGGGGACTAGCGGGAAGTGAGCAGTACTTC	CASSDRGLAGSEQYF
TRBV3-1	.	many	TRBJ2-6	TGTGCCAGCAGCCTAAACACAGGGGACTCAGGGGCCAACGTCCTGACTTTC	CASSLNTGDSGANVLTF
TRBV19	.	.	TRBJ1-5	TGTGCCAGTAGTATAGTGGGGGGTAGCAATCAGCCCCAGCATTTT	CASSIVGGSNQPQHF
TRBV5-4	.	many	TRBJ1-1	TGTGCCAGCAGCTTGGATCCAGTGGGCACTGAAGCTTTCTTT	CASSLDPVGTEAFF
TRBV5-1	TRBD2	.	TRBJ2-5	TGCGCCAGCAGCTTGGATCGGACTAGTTTAGAGACCCAGTACTTC	CASSLDRTSLETQYF
TRBV20-1	.	many	TRBJ1-1	TGCAGTGCTTTGGGTCGGACTGAAGCTTTCTTT	CSALGRTEAFF
TRBV20-1	TRBD1	many	TRBJ1-5	TGCAGTGCTAAGGGACAGGGCCTACGGCCCCAGCATTTT	CSAKGQGLRPQHF
TRBV13	.	many	TRBJ1-1	TGTGCCAGCAGCTCTACGATGGGGAACACTGAAGCTTTCTTT	CASSSTMGNTEAFF
TRBV20-1	TRBD1	many	TRBJ2-7	TGCAGTGCTGGGGGACAGGGGAGCTCCTACGAGCAGTACTTC	CSAGGQGSSYEQYF
TRBV9	.	.	TRBJ1-5	TGTGCCAGCAGCGTAGGGGCATCGCGGGGCCAGCCCCAGCATTTT	CASSVGASRGQPQHF
TRBV12-3/TRBV12-4	.	few	TRBJ1-1	TGTGCCAGCAGTACGGGACACCTTAACACTGAAGCTTTCTTT	CASSTGHLNTEAFF
TRBV7-2	TRBD1	few	TRBJ1-2	TGTGCCAGCAGCACCGGACAGGGCTACTATGGCTACACCTTC	CASSTGQGYYGYTF
TRBV11-2	.	many	TRBJ1-6	TGTGCCAGCAGCCTAGGCCGCAGTTACTATAATTCACCCCTCCACTTT	CASSLGRSYYNSPLHF
TRBV28	TRBD1	many	TRBJ2-7	TGTGCCAGCAGTTTAGTTTTCCTACAGGGGGTCTCCTACGAGCAGTACTTC	CASSLVFLQGVSYEQYF
TRBV18	TRBD1	many	TRBJ1-2	TGTGCCAGTTCTACGAGACAGGGGACGGTCTATGGCTACACCTTC	CASSTRQGTVYGYTF
TRBV6-5	.	many	TRBJ2-3	TGTGCCAGCACCCATGGTCCTACGCAGTATTTT	CASTHGPTQYF
TRBV6-2/TRBV6-3	.	few	TRBJ2-1	TGTGCCAGCAGTTACGTCCTGAGCTCCTACAATGAGCAGTTCTTC	CASSYVLSSYNEQFF
TRBV6-5	TRBD1	.	TRBJ2-7	TGTGCCAGCAGTACCCGGACAGGGGAGTACTTC	CASSTRTGEYF
TRBV9	TRBD1	many	TRBJ1-3	TGTGCCAGCAGCGCGTGGGACAGCGCCCCAGGAAACACCATATATTTT	CASSAWDSAPGNTIYF
TRBV3-1	.	many	TRBJ1-5	TGTGCCAGCAGCCAGGAGACAGGCGGGGTTGGGAGCAATCAGCCCCAGCATTTT	CASSQETGGVGSNQPQHF
TRBV7-2	TRBD1	many	TRBJ2-7	TGTGCCAGCAGCTCTAGGACAGGGGGCTCCTACGAGCAGTACTTC	CASSSRTGGSYEQYF